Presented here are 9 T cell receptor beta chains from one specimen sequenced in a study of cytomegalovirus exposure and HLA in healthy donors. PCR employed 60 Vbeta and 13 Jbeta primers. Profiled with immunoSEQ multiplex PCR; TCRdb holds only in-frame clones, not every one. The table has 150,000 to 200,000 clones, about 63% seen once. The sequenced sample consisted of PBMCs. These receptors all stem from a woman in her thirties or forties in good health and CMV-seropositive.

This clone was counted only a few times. The CDR3 nucleotides read TGTGCCAGCGCGGAGGGGCCCTCTTATAATTACGAGCAGTACTTC. Protein product: CASAEGPSYNYEQYF. The chain links TRBV9 to TRBJ2-7, with D possibly being TRBD2 (6 bases). CDR1 SGDLS and CDR2 YYNGEE come from the germline V gene. Trimming shortened V by 7 bases and J by 4 bases, and 21 bases separated the two germline ends. The CDR3 sequence is 15 residues long. The variable domain in full, completed from reference TRBV9 and TRBJ2-7, reads DSGVTQTPKHLITATGQRVTLRCSPRSGDLSVYWYQQSLDQGLQFLIQYYNGEERAKGNILERFSAQQFPDLHSELNLSSLELGDSALYFCASAEGPSYNYEQYFGPGTRLTVT.

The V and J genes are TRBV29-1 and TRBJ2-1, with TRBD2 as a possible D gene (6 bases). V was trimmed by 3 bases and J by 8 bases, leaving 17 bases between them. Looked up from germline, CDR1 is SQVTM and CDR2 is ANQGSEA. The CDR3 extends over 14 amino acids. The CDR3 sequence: CSVDNGRSWDEQFF. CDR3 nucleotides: TGCAGCGTTGATAACGGGAGAAGTTGGGATGAGCAGTTCTTC.

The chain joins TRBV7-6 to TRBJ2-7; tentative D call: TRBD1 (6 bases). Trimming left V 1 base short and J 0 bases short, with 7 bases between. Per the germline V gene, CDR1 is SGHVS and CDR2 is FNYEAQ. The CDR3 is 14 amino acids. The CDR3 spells CASSLGTASYEQYF. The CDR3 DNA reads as TGTGCCAGCAGCTTAGGGACAGCCTCCTACGAGCAGTACTTC.

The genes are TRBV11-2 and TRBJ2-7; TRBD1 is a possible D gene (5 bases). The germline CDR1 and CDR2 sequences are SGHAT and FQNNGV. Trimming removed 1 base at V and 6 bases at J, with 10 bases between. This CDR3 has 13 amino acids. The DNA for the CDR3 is TGTGCCAGCAGCTTAGTCAGGGCCGTCGAGCAGTACTTC. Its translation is CASSLVRAVEQYF.

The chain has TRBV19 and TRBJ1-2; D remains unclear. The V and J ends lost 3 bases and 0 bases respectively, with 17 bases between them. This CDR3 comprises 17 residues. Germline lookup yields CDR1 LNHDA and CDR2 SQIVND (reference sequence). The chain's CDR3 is CASSIFGGPESNYGYTF. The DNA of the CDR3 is TGTGCCAGTAGTATTTTCGGCGGGCCCGAATCTAACTATGGCTACACCTTC.

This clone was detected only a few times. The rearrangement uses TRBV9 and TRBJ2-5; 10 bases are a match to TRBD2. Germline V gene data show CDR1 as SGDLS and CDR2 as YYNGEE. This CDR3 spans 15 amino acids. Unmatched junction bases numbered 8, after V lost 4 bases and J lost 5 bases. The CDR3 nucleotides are TGTGCCAGCAGCAATTTAGCGGGGGGTCGGGAGACCCAGTACTTC. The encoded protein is CASSNLAGGRETQYF.

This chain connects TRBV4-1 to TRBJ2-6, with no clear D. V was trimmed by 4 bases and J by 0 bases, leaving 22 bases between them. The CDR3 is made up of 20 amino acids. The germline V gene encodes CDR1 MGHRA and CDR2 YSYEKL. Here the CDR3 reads CASSPKAPRGGNSGANVLTF. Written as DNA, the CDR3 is TGCGCCAGCAGCCCAAAAGCGCCACGCGGTGGAAACTCTGGGGCCAACGTCCTGACTTTC.

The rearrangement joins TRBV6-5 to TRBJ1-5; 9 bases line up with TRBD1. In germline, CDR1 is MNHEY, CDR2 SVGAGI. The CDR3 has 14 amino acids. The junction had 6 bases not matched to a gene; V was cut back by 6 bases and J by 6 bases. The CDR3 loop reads CASRGDRASQPQHF. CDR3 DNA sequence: TGTGCCAGCAGAGGGGACAGGGCGAGTCAGCCCCAGCATTTT.

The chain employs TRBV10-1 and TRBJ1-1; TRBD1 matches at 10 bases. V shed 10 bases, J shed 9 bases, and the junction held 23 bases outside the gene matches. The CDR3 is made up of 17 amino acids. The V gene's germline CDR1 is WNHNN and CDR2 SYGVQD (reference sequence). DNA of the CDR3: TGCGCCAAACTGACAGGGGGCGCAAGAAATGGGTTGGGTAAAGCTTTCTTT. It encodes CAKLTGGARNGLGKAFF.